The sequence of this T cell receptor beta chain was determined in a study of shared clonotypes between healthy human individuals. In the study overall: A donor's plate count was three for CD4 naive and three for CD4 memory; CD8 naive had two and CD8 memory one. Points from the study as a whole: Researchers found naive subsets generally carried larger estimated richness than memory subsets. Relative to their counterparts shared across all four donors, non-shared clonotypes exhibited diminished generation probabilities.

The repertoire was sequenced with immunoSEQ multiplex PCR; TCRdb's copy has only in-frame clones and lacks some. The data contain some 1,100,000 clones, about 84% of them singletons. This clone showed up just once. Its matching antigen is unknown. The sequenced sample was memory CD4+ T cells from PBMCs. Subset described: CD45RA-negative fraction. The sequence came from a man between 18 and 29 years old in good health. Some clones in this sample may be carry-over from other donors' samples.

CDR3 in DNA: TGTGCCAGCAGCTTAAATCAGCGGAGCACAGATACGCAGTATTTT. Amino acids: CASSLNQRSTDTQYF. The chain employs TRBV7-6 and TRBJ2-3, with D maybe TRBD2 (5 bases). Between the trimmed V and J ends, which lost 2 bases and 0 bases, there was a span of 9 bases. There are 15 residues in the CDR3. Germline V gives CDR1 SGHVS, CDR2 FNYEAQ.